One T cell receptor (beta chain) is described in this entry. Antigen unknown. These data originate in a study of post-analysis software for immune sequencing data. The overall study: Some patients lacked subtype; others had relapsing-remitting, secondary progressive or progressive-relapsing disease. General study findings and limits: TRBV segments more frequent in patients than in controls numbered roughly 5 and included TRBV5-6, TRBV5-1 and TRBV20-1. Compared with controls, patients showed significantly lower normalized Chao1 diversity. By F measure, strong co-clustering occurred among samples prepared in the same batch.

Germline V gives CDR1 KGHSH, CDR2 LQKENI. This CDR3 comprises 15 residues. With 1 base clipped from V and 10 bases from J, the junction kept 8 bases outside the gene matches. TCR beta libraries were prepared from cDNA with unique molecular identifiers. TCRdb passed the PCR reads through MiXCR, listing each CDR3 protein once. The profile shows more than 500,000 distinct CDR3 sequences, about a third of them singletons. The sample comprised blood. The rearrangement links TRBV18 to TRBJ2-1; TRBD1 matches at 9 bases. This receptor was taken from a girl between 2 and 17 years old with multiple sclerosis. CDR3 sequence reads: CASSPRTGGEGEQFF. The CDR3 nucleotides are TGTGCCAGCTCACCACGAACAGGGGGCGAGGGGGAGCAGTTCTTC.